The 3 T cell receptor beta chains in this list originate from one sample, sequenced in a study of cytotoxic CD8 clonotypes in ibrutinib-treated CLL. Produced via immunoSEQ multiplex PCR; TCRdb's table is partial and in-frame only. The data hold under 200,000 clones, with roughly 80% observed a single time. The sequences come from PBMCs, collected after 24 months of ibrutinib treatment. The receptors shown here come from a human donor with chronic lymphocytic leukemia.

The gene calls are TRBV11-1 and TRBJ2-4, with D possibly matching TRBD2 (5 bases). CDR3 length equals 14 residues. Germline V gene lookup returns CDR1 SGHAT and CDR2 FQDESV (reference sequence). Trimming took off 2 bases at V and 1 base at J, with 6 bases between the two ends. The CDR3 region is CASSLLAAKNIQYF. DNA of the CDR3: TGTGCCAGCAGCTTATTAGCGGCCAAAAACATTCAGTACTTC.

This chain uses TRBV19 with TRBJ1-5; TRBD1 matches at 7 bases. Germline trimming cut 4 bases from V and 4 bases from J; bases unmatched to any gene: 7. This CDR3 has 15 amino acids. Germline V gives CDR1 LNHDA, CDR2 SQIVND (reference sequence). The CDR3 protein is CASSKPRQGNQPQHF. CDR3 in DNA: TGTGCCAGTAGTAAGCCTCGACAGGGAAATCAGCCCCAGCATTTT.

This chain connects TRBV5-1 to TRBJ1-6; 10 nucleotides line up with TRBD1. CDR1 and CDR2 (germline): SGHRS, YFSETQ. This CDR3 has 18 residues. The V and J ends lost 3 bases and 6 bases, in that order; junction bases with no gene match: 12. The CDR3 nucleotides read TGCGCCAGCAGCTCCCGTTACTCCGGGACAGGGGTTAATTCACCCCTCCACTTT. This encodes CASSSRYSGTGVNSPLHF. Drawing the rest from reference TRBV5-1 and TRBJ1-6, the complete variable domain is KAGVTQTPRYLIKTRGQQVTLSCSPISGHRSVSWYQQTPGQGLQFLFEYFSETQRNKGNFPGRFSGRQFSNSRSEMNVSTLELGDSALYLCASSSRYSGTGVNSPLHFGNGTRLTVT.